The following is a T cell receptor (beta chain) sequence with its context. The antigen is undetermined. This CDR3 contains 14 residues. V lost 4 bases and J 5 bases, leaving 12 bases between the germline ends. Germline CDR1 is PRHDT and CDR2 is FYEKMQ (reference sequence). The data are from a study of shared clonotypes between healthy human individuals. Findings and caveats of the study: Researchers sampled blood only, noting tissue repertoires likely differ.

Profiled with immunoSEQ multiplex PCR; TCRdb holds only in-frame clones, not every one. The table lists about 710,000 clones, less than 80% of them singletons. What was sequenced was memory CD4+ T cells sorted from blood. Subset indicated: CD45RA-negative fraction. The sequence derives from a woman younger than 45 in good health. The J gene is TRBJ2-1, the V gene TRBV13, with D perhaps matching TRBD1 (6 bases). CDR3 bases: TGTGCCAGCAGCTCCCGGGACACCGACAATGAGCAGTTCTTC. Translation gives CASSSRDTDNEQFF.